A single sample gave rise to the 31 T cell receptor beta chains below, sequenced in a study of cytomegalovirus exposure and HLA in healthy donors. The PCR made use of 60 Vbeta and 13 Jbeta primers. Sequencing used immunoSEQ multiplex PCR; TCRdb keeps in-frame clones, though not all of them. The table records about 160,000 clones, approximately 80% of them present only once. The sample taken for sequencing was PBMCs. Every receptor here comes from a woman aged 25 to 45 in good health and CMV-seropositive.

The chain employs TRBV18 and TRBJ2-7; TRBD1 aligns across 8 bases. Germline V lookup: CDR1 KGHSH, CDR2 LQKENI. The CDR3 is made up of 14 amino acids. V lost 6 bases to trimming and J lost 1 base; unmatched junction nucleotides: 5. CDR3 in amino acids: CASSLGTGSYEQYF. The DNA of the CDR3 is TGTGCCAGCTCGTTAGGGACAGGTTCCTACGAGCAGTACTTC. Full variable domain (outside the CDR3, taken from reference TRBV18 and TRBJ2-7): NAGVMQNPRHLVRRRGQEARLRCSPMKGHSHVYWYRQLPEEGLKFMVYLQKENIIDESGMPKERFSAEFPKEGPSILRIQQVVRGDSAAYFCASSLGTGSYEQYFGPGTRLTVT.

The V and J genes are TRBV7-2 and TRBJ2-5; 12 bases map to TRBD2. Germline CDR1 SGHTA, CDR2 FQGNSA. The CDR3 sequence is 15 residues long. The V gene end was trimmed by 6 bases and the J gene end by 4 bases; junction bases not matched to a gene: 6. As DNA, the CDR3 is TGTGCCAGCAGACTAGCGGGGGGACCCCCAGAGACCCAGTACTTC. Residues: CASRLAGGPPETQYF.

The rearrangement joins TRBV7-9 to TRBJ1-1; D is unclear. Trimming pared 1 base from V and 1 base from J, leaving 10 bases between. Germline CDR1 is SEHNR and CDR2 is FQNEAQ (reference sequence). The CDR3 is 15 residues long. The CDR3 reads CASSLGIPGNTEAFF. In nucleotides, the CDR3 is TGTGCCAGCAGCTTAGGTATTCCGGGGAACACTGAAGCTTTCTTT.

The CDR3 bases are TGTGCCAGCAGCAAACTACTTTACGGTGACACCATATATTTT. Its translation: CASSKLLYGDTIYF. The chain employs TRBV6-5 and TRBJ1-3; D is uncertain. Trimming stripped 6 bases from V and 8 bases from J, with 17 bases between. This CDR3 comprises 14 residues. Germline lookup yields CDR1 MNHEY and CDR2 SVGAGI.

The J gene is TRBJ1-5, the V gene TRBV6-6; D is perhaps TRBD1 (5 bases). CDR1 MNHNY and CDR2 SVGAGI come from the germline V gene (reference sequence). Between the trimmed V and J ends, which lost 6 bases and 2 bases, there was a span of 14 bases. The CDR3 has 15 residues. CDR3 nucleotide sequence: TGTGCCAGCAGACTGATCGGGGGTGGCAATCAGCCCCAGCATTTT. Its translation: CASRLIGGGNQPQHF.

There are a few counts of this clone. Here the CDR3 DNA reads TGTGCCAGCAGTACTCAGGGGGGTTTCACTGAAGCTTTCTTT. Amino acids: CASSTQGGFTEAFF. The chain carries TRBV6-6 and TRBJ1-1; 7 bases align to TRBD1. The CDR3 has 14 residues. Looked up from germline, CDR1 is MNHNY and CDR2 is SVGAGI (reference sequence). The V and J ends lost 5 bases and 4 bases, in that order; junction bases with no gene match: 7.

V usage is TRBV6-4 and J usage is TRBJ2-3, with a possible D match to TRBD1 (5 bases). Trimming took off 0 bases at V and 8 bases at J, with 9 bases between the two ends. Germline V gene data show CDR1 as MRHNA and CDR2 as SNTAGT. The CDR3 has 13 amino acids. The CDR3 reads CASSDSGVSTQYF. CDR3 nucleotides: TGTGCCAGCAGTGACTCAGGGGTTAGTACGCAGTATTTT.

J is TRBJ2-3 and V is TRBV6-5; D possibly corresponds to TRBD2 (5 bases). V was pared by 7 bases and J by 3 bases, with 11 bases between. The CDR3 sequence is 13 residues long. CDR1 and CDR2 (germline): MNHEY, SVGAGI. The CDR3 loop reads CASNSPGTDTQYF. CDR3 sequence (DNA): TGTGCCAGCAATTCCCCGGGAACAGATACGCAGTATTTT.

This clone was seen more than once but under ten times. The chain's CDR3 is CASSTYGGEKLFF. CDR3 bases: TGTGCCAGTAGTACCTATGGAGGTGAAAAACTGTTTTTT. The chain joins TRBV19 to TRBJ1-4; D unclear. Trimming took 4 bases from V and 7 from J, leaving 10 bases between them. Germline V gene lookup returns CDR1 LNHDA and CDR2 SQIVND (reference sequence). This CDR3 comprises 13 residues.

The chain carries TRBV6-6 and TRBJ2-3; possibly TRBD2 for D (7 bases). V lost 5 bases to trimming and J lost 4 bases, with 16 bases between them. Germline lookup yields CDR1 MNHNY and CDR2 SVGAGI (reference sequence). This CDR3 comprises 15 residues. The CDR3 sequence is CASSSLRGAADTQYF. DNA of the CDR3: TGTGCCAGCAGTAGCCTCCGGGGGGCCGCAGATACGCAGTATTTT.

This chain uses TRBV5-8 with TRBJ1-5; tentatively, D is TRBD1 (5 bases). Germline V gene lookup returns CDR1 SGHTS and CDR2 YDEGEE. The CDR3 runs to 15 residues. Trimming took 0 bases from V and 3 from J, leaving 10 bases between them. The CDR3: CASSLGGAYNQPQHF. The CDR3 DNA is TGTGCCAGCAGCTTGGGGGGCGCTTACAATCAGCCCCAGCATTTT.

This chain joins TRBV7-2 and TRBJ2-7, with D perhaps TRBD2 (6 bases). The germline V gene encodes CDR1 SGHTA and CDR2 FQGNSA. The CDR3 has 14 residues. The V end was cut by 5 bases, the J end by 3 bases, with 14 bases between. The CDR3 loop reads CASSLTGGDYEQYF. The CDR3 DNA follows: TGTGCCAGCAGCCTCACCGGGGGAGACTACGAGCAGTACTTC.

This clone came up a few times. The chain carries TRBV9 and TRBJ1-1; TRBD1 agrees at 7 bases. Germline V lookup: CDR1 SGDLS, CDR2 YYNGEE. V lost 3 bases to trimming and J lost 0 bases; unmatched junction nucleotides: 5. The CDR3 covers 15 residues. The DNA of the CDR3 is TGTGCCAGCAGCGAACCGGGACAGCTGAACACTGAAGCTTTCTTT. Residues: CASSEPGQLNTEAFF.

The V gene is TRBV5-1, the J gene TRBJ2-5; a possible D gene is TRBD1 (6 bases). V lost 4 bases to trimming and J lost 2 bases, with 18 bases between them. This CDR3 comprises 16 residues. CDR1 is SGHRS and CDR2 is YFSETQ in the germline V gene. CDR3 protein: CASSGRTVDGQETQYF. In DNA, the CDR3 is TGCGCCAGCAGCGGGCGGACAGTGGACGGGCAAGAGACCCAGTACTTC.

V gene TRBV6-5 combines with J gene TRBJ1-4; D is possibly TRBD1 (6 bases). The V end was cut by 5 bases, the J end by 8 bases, with 15 bases between. This CDR3 has 14 residues. Per the germline V gene, CDR1 is MNHEY and CDR2 is SVGAGI. The CDR3 is CASSNGQSGEKLFF. As DNA, the CDR3 is TGTGCCAGCAGTAACGGACAGTCCGGCGAAAAACTGTTTTTT.

V and J are TRBV10-3 and TRBJ1-4; D call uncertain. This CDR3 contains 15 residues. The germline V gene encodes CDR1 ENHRY and CDR2 SYGVKD. V gave up 4 bases and J gave up 7 bases, with 16 bases separating them. Here the CDR3 DNA reads TGTGCCATCAGTGGGTCAGAGGGCGTAAGTGAAAAACTGTTTTTT. It yields the protein CAISGSEGVSEKLFF.

The chain has TRBV7-2 and TRBJ2-1; the match to TRBD2 covers 7 bases. J lost 4 bases, V lost 4 bases, and 7 bases had no gene match. The CDR3 totals 15 residues. Germline V gives CDR1 SGHTA, CDR2 FQGNSA. Here the CDR3 reads CASSSWAGDYNEQFF. DNA of the CDR3: TGTGCCAGCAGCTCCTGGGCGGGGGATTACAATGAGCAGTTCTTC. Supplemented by reference TRBV7-2 and TRBJ2-1, the full variable domain reads GAGVSQSPSNKVTEKGKDVELRCDPISGHTALYWYRQSLGQGLEFLIYFQGNSAPDKSGLPSDRFSAERTGGSVSTLTIQRTQQEDSAVYLCASSSWAGDYNEQFFGPGTRLTVL.

The chain carries TRBV10-3 and TRBJ2-3; TRBD1 aligns across 9 bases. After removal of 2 bases from V and 0 bases from J, the junction contained 6 bases not matched to a gene. This CDR3 is 17 amino acids long. The germline V gene has CDR1 ENHRY and CDR2 SYGVKD. The CDR3 protein is CAISEPLGQGSTDTQYF. As DNA, the CDR3 is TGTGCCATCAGTGAGCCTCTGGGACAGGGAAGCACAGATACGCAGTATTTT.

The V and J genes are TRBV10-3 and TRBJ1-1; a weak D match, TRBD1 (6 bases). The CDR3 sequence is 15 residues long. V lost 2 bases and J 7 bases, leaving 17 bases between the germline ends. Germline lookup yields CDR1 ENHRY and CDR2 SYGVKD. The CDR3 loop reads CAISERNRVGVEAFF. In DNA form, the CDR3 reads TGTGCCATCAGTGAGCGAAACAGGGTGGGTGTTGAAGCTTTCTTT.

This chain links TRBV5-1 with TRBJ2-5, with D maybe TRBD2 (6 bases). From germline, CDR1 is SGHRS and CDR2 YFSETQ. The CDR3 is made up of 15 amino acids. The ends were cut back, 0 bases at V and 2 bases at J, with 11 bases in the middle. The CDR3 DNA reads TGCGCCAGCAGCTTGGTCTTCGGGGGACAAGAGACCCAGTACTTC. This codes for CASSLVFGGQETQYF.

This chain uses TRBV11-2 with TRBJ1-3, with D tentatively TRBD1 (5 bases). CDR1 SGHAT and CDR2 FQNNGV come from the germline V gene. This CDR3 contains 16 residues. V dropped 5 bases and J dropped 2 bases, with 16 bases sitting between them. CDR3 residues: CASSARRGGPGNTIYF. In DNA form, the CDR3 reads TGTGCCAGCAGCGCGCGAAGGGGAGGGCCTGGAAACACCATATATTTT.

The chain has TRBV10-1 and TRBJ1-2; 7 bases align to TRBD1. V was pared by 5 bases and J by 8 bases, with 2 bases of the junction left unmatched. Per the germline V gene, CDR1 is WNHNN and CDR2 is SYGVQD (reference sequence). The CDR3 contains 11 residues. CDR3 sequence (DNA): TGCGCCAGCAGTCGGACAGGCGGCTACACCTTC. It is translated as CASSRTGGYTF.

This chain uses TRBV2 with TRBJ1-1; TRBD1 is a possible D gene (5 bases). CDR1 is SNHLY and CDR2 is FYNNEI in the germline V gene. The CDR3 contains 13 residues. Trimming pared 7 bases from V and 7 bases from J, leaving 16 bases between. The CDR3 region is CASMDNARVEAFF. The DNA for the CDR3 is TGTGCCAGCATGGACAATGCTCGGGTTGAAGCTTTCTTT. Based on the CDR3 plus reference TRBV2 and TRBJ1-1, the full variable domain is EPEVTQTPSHQVTQMGQEVILRCVPISNHLYFYWYRQILGQKVEFLVSFYNNEISEKSEIFDDQFSVERPDGSNFTLKIRSTKLEDSAMYFCASMDNARVEAFFGQGTRLTVV.

This clone was detected only a few times. This rearrangement joins TRBV11-2 to TRBJ1-2, with D possibly being TRBD1 (6 bases). V dropped 5 bases and J dropped 3 bases, with 19 bases sitting between them. This CDR3 has 16 amino acids. Germline V gene data show CDR1 as SGHAT and CDR2 as FQNNGV. Here the CDR3 reads CASSQIPRDTDYGYTF. CDR3 nucleotides: TGTGCCAGCAGCCAAATCCCCCGGGACACGGACTATGGCTACACCTTC.

The chain employs TRBV6-5 and TRBJ1-5; D remains ambiguous. Germline-derived CDR1 and CDR2 are MNHEY and SVGAGI. V was clipped by 5 bases and J by 3 bases, with 11 bases between them. This CDR3 spans 14 amino acids. The CDR3 DNA follows: TGTGCCAGCAGTGAGGGAGGGCACAATCAGCCCCAGCATTTT. This codes for CASSEGGHNQPQHF.

The V gene is TRBV9, the J gene TRBJ2-3; 9 positions agree with TRBD1. Germline trimming cut 4 bases from V and 3 bases from J; bases unmatched to any gene: 9. Per germline, CDR1 SGDLS and CDR2 YYNGEE. The CDR3 has 16 amino acids. CDR3 region: CASSFRTGEKTDTQYF. The CDR3 nucleotides read TGTGCCAGCAGCTTCCGGACAGGGGAGAAGACAGATACGCAGTATTTT. The entire variable domain, with the rest obtained from reference TRBV9 and TRBJ2-3, is as follows: DSGVTQTPKHLITATGQRVTLRCSPRSGDLSVYWYQQSLDQGLQFLIQYYNGEERAKGNILERFSAQQFPDLHSELNLSSLELGDSALYFCASSFRTGEKTDTQYFGPGTRLTVL.

The chain combines TRBV2 with TRBJ1-4; 7 bases align to TRBD1. This CDR3 is 13 amino acids long. Looked up from germline, CDR1 is SNHLY and CDR2 is FYNNEI. The junction had 5 bases not matched to a gene; V was cut back by 6 bases and J by 7 bases. CDR3 DNA sequence: TGTGCCAGCAGCGGCGACAGGGCTGAAAAACTGTTTTTT. Protein sequence: CASSGDRAEKLFF.

The V and J genes are TRBV25-1 and TRBJ2-7, with TRBD1 matching 9 bases. The CDR3 totals 15 residues. With V trimmed by 1 base and J by 4 bases, 5 bases remained unmatched. Germline values: CDR1 MGHDK, CDR2 SYGVNS. The CDR3 nucleotides are TGTGCCAGCAGTGAATCGGGGGACAGGGCATACGAGCAGTACTTC. As protein: CASSESGDRAYEQYF.

The chain recombines TRBV5-1 with TRBJ1-1, with 8 positions matching TRBD1. Germline loops: CDR1 SGHRS, CDR2 YFSETQ. V lost 4 bases to trimming and J lost 7 bases; unmatched junction nucleotides: 9. The CDR3 totals 14 residues. CDR3 sequence (DNA): TGCGCCAGCAGCCTCGACAGGGGATCTGATGAAGCTTTCTTT. Translating gives CASSLDRGSDEAFF.

V is TRBV18 and J is TRBJ1-5; TRBD1 aligns across 7 bases. The germline V gene has CDR1 KGHSH and CDR2 LQKENI. Trimming cost V 1 base and J 4 bases; bases outside gene matches: 1. This CDR3 comprises 14 residues. The CDR3 DNA is TGTGCCAGCTCACCACTACAGGGGAATCAGCCCCAGCATTTT. This translates into CASSPLQGNQPQHF.

V usage is TRBV5-4 and J usage is TRBJ2-5, with D perhaps TRBD2 (5 bases). CDR3 length: 20 residues. CDR1 and CDR2 (germline): SGHNT, YYREEE (reference sequence). V was cut by 2 bases and J by 5 bases, with 31 bases left in between. The CDR3 here is CASSLPAQVGGASRSETQYF. Here the CDR3 DNA reads TGTGCCAGCAGCTTACCCGCTCAAGTCGGAGGAGCATCCCGTTCGGAGACCCAGTACTTC.